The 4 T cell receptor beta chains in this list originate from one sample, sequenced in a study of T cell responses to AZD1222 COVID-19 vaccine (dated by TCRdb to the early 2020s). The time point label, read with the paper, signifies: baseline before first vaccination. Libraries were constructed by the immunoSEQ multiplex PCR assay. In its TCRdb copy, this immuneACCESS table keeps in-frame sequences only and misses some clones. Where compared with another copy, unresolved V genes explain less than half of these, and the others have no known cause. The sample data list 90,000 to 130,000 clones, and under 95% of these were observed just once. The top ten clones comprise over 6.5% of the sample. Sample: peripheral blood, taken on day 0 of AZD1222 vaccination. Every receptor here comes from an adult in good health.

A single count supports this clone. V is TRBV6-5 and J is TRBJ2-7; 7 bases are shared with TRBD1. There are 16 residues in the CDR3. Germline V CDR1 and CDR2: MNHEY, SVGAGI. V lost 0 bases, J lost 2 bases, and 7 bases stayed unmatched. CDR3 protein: CASSYSAGGMTYEQYF. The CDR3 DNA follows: TGTGCCAGCAGTTACTCGGCAGGGGGAATGACCTACGAGCAGTACTTC.

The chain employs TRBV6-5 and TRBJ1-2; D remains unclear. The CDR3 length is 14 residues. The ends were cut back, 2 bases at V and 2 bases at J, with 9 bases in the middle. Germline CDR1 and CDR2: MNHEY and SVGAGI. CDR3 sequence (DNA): TGTGCCAGCAGTTACGGACGGACCAACTATGGCTACACCTTC. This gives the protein CASSYGRTNYGYTF.

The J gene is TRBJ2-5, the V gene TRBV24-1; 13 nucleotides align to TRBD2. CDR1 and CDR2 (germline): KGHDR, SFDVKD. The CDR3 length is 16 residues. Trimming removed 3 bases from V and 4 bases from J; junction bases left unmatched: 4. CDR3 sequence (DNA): TGTGCCACCAGTGATACCGGGACTAGCGGGGCAGAGACCCAGTACTTC. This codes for CATSDTGTSGAETQYF.

This CDR3 reads CASSNGYEQYF. CDR3 sequence (DNA): TGTGCCAGCAGCAACGGCTACGAGCAGTACTTC. The chain is built from TRBV2 and TRBJ2-7; D uncertain. V lost 6 bases and J 3 bases, leaving 6 bases between the germline ends. This CDR3 has 11 residues. Germline CDR1 SNHLY, CDR2 FYNNEI.